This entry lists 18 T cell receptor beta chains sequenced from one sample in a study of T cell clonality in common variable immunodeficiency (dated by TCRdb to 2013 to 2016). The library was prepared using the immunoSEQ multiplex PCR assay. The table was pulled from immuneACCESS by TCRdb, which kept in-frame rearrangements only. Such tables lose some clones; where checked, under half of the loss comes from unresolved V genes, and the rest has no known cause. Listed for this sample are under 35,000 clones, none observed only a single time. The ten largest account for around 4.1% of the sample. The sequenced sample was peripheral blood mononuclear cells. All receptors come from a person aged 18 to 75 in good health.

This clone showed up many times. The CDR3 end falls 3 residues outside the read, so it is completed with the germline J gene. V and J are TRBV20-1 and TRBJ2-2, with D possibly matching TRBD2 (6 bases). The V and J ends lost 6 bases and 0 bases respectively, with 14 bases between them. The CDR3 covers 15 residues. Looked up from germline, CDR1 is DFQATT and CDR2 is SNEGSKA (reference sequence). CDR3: CSAPSTRPNTGELFF. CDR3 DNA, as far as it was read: TGCAGTGCCCCGTCGACTAGACCGAACACCGGGGAG.

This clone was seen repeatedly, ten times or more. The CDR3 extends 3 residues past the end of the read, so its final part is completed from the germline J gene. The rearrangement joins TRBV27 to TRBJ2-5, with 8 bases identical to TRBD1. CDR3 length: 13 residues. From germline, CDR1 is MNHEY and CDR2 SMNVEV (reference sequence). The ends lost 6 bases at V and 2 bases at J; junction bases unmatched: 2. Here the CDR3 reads CASRRQGQETQYF. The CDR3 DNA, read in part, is TGTGCCAGCAGAAGACAGGGGCAAGAGACC.

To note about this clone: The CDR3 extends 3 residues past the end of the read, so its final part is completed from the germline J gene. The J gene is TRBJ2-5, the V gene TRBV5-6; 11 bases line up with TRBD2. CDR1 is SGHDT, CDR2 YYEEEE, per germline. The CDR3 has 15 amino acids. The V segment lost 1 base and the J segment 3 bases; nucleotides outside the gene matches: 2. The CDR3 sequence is CASSLLGLAEETQYF. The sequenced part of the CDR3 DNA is TGTGCCAGCAGCTTGTTGGGACTAGCGGAAGAGACC.

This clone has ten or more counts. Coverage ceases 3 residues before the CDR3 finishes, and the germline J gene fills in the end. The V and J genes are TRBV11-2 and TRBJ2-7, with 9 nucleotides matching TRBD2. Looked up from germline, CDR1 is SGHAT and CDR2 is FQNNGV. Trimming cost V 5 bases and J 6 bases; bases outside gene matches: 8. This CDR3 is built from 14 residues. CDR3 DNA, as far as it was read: TGTGCCAGCAGCCAAGGGCCAGCGGGAGGCGAG. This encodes CASSQGPAGGE. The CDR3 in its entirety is CASSQGPAGGEQYF.

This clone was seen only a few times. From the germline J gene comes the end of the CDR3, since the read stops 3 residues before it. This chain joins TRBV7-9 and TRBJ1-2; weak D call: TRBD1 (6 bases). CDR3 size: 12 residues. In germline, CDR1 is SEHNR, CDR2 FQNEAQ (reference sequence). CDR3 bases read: TGTGCCAGCAGCCCAGGACAGAATGAC. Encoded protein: CASSPGQND. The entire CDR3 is CASSPGQNDYTF.

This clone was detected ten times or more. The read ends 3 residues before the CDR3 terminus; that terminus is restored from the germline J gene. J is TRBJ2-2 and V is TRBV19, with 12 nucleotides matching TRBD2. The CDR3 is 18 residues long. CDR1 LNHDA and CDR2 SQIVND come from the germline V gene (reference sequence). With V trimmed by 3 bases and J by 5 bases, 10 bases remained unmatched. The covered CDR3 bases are TGTGCCAGTAGTATGAGCCTAGCGGGGGGGCCCAGAACCGGGGAG. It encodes CASSMSLAGGPRTGE. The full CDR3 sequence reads CASSMSLAGGPRTGELFF.

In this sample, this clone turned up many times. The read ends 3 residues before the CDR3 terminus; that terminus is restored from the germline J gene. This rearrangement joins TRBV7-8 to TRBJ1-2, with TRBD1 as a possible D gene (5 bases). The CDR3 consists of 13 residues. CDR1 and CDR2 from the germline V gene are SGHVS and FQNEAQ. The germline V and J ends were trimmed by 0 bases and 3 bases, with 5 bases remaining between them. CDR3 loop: CASSLAGDYGYTF. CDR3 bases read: TGTGCCAGCAGCTTAGCAGGGGACTATGGC. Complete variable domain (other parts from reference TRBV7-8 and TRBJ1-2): GAGVSQSPRYKVAKRGQDVALRCDPISGHVSLFWYQQALGQGPEFLTYFQNEAQLDKSGLPSDRFFAERPEGSVSTLKIQRTQQEDSAVYLCASSLAGDYGYTFGSGTRLTVV.

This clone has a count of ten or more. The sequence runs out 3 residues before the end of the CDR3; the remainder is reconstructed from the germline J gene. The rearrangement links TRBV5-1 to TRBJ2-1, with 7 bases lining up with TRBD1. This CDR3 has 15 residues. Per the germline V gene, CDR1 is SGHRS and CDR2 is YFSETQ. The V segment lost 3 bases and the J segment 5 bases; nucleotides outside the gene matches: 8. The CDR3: CASSWTDRENNEQFF. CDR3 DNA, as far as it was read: TGCGCCAGCAGCTGGACAGACAGGGAAAACAATGAG. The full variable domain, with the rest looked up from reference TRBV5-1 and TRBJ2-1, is KAGVTQTPRYLIKTRGQQVTLSCSPISGHRSVSWYQQTPGQGLQFLFEYFSETQRNKGNFPGRFSGRQFSNSRSEMNVSTLELGDSALYLCASSWTDRENNEQFFGPGTRLTVL.

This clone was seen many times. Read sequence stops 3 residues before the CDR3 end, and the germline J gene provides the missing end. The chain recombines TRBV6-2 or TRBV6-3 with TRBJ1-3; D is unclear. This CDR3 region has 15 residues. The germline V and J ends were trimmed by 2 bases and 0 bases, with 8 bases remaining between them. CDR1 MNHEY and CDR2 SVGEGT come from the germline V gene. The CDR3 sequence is CASSYKASSGNTIYF. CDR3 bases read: TGTGCCAGCAGTTACAAGGCCTCCTCTGGAAACACC.

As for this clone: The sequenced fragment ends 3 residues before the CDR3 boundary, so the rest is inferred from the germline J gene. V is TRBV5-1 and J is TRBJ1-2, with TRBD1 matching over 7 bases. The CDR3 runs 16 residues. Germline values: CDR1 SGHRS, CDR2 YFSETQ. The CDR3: CASSLSETGYDDDYTF. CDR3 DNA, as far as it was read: TGCGCCAGCAGCTTGTCCGAGACAGGGTATGATGATGAC.

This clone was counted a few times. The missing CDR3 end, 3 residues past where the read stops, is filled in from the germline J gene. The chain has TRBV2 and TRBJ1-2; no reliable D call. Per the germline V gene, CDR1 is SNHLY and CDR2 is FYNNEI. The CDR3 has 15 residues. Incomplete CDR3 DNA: TGTGCCAGCAATCGACTAGCGGGTAGCACAGATACC. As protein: CASNRLAGSTDT. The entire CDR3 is CASNRLAGSTDTYTF.

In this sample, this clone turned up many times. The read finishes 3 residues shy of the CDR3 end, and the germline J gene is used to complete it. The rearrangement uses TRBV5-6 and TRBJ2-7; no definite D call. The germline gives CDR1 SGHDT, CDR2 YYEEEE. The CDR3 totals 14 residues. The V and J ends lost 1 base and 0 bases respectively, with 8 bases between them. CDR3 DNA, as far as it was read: TGTGCCAGCAGCTTGTTTTCGGGCTCCTACGAG. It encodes CASSLFSGSYE. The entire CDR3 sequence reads CASSLFSGSYEQYF.

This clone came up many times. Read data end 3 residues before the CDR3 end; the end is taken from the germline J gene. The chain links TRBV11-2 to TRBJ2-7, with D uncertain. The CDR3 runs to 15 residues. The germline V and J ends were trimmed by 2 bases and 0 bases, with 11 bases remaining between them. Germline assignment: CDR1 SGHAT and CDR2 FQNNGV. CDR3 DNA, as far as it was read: TGTGCCAGCAGCTTACGGTCAGGCCTCTCCTACGAG. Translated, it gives CASSLRSGLSYE. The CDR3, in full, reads CASSLRSGLSYEQYF.

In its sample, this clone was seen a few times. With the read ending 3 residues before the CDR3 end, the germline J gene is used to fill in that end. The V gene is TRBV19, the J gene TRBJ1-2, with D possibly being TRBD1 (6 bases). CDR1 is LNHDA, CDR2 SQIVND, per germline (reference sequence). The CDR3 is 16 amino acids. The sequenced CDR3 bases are TGTGCCAGTCAATGGGGTAGCGGGAAGGGGGGTAATGAC. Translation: CASQWGSGKGGND. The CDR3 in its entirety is CASQWGSGKGGNDYTF.

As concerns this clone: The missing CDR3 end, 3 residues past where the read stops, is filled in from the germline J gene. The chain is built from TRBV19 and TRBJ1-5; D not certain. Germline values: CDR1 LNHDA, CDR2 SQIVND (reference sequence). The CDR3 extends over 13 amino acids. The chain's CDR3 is CASRKRAGDPQHF. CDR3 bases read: TGTGCCAGTAGGAAGCGTGCGGGAGATCCC.

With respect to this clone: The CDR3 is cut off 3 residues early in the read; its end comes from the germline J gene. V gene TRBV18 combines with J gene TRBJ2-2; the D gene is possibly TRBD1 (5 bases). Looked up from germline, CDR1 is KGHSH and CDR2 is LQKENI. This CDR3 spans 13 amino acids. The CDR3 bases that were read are TGTGCCAGCTCACCAGGTACAGGTGAAAAG. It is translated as CASSPGTGEK. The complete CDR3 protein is CASSPGTGEKLFF.

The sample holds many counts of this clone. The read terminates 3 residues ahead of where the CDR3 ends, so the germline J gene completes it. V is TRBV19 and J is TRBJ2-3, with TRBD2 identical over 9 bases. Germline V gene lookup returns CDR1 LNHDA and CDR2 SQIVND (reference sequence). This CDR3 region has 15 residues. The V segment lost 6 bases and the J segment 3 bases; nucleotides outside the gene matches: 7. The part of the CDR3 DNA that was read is TGTGCCAGTAGCAGGGCGGGGGGGCCGACAGATACG. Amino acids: CASSRAGGPTDT. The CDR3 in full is CASSRAGGPTDTQYF.

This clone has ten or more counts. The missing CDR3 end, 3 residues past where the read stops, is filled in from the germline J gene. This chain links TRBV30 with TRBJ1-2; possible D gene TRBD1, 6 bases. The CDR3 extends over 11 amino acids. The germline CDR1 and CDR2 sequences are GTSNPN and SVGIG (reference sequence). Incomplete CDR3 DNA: TGTGCCTGGAACAGGGAGGCAGGC. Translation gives CAWNREAG. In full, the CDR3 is CAWNREAGYTF.